The clone carrying this T cell receptor (beta chain) is a singleton in its sample. Its antigen is not identified. The time point: week 5, during vaccination. Each vaccine dose was 300 ug of mutant IDH1 20-mer peptide, with topical imiquimod. Astrocytomas that were new, WHO grade 3 or 4, IDH1-mutant and ATRX-lost were present in the donors. The data were obtained in a study of a mutant IDH1 vaccine in newly diagnosed glioma. TCRdb's copy holds only in-frame clones and misses some; the assay was immunoSEQ multiplex PCR. Here the sample spans about 26,000 clones, under 85% being singletons. Findings and limits, study-wide: Any relationship between pseudoprogression and changes in top peripheral T cell clonotypes seemed absent.

Germline V lookup: CDR1 SGHDT, CDR2 YYEEEE. The CDR3 runs to 15 residues. The V and J ends lost 4 bases and 5 bases respectively, with 18 bases between them. Sequencing used PBMCs, obtained from a glioma patient whose treatment included an IDH1 peptide vaccine. This clonotype was sampled from a middle-aged man with glioma. Some clones in this sample may be carry-over from other donors' samples. This chain links TRBV5-6 with TRBJ1-2; D gene ambiguous. In DNA form, the CDR3 reads TGTGCCAGCAGCCATGGTGGGCAGGCCTTATATGGCTACACCTTC. Its protein product is CASSHGGQALYGYTF.